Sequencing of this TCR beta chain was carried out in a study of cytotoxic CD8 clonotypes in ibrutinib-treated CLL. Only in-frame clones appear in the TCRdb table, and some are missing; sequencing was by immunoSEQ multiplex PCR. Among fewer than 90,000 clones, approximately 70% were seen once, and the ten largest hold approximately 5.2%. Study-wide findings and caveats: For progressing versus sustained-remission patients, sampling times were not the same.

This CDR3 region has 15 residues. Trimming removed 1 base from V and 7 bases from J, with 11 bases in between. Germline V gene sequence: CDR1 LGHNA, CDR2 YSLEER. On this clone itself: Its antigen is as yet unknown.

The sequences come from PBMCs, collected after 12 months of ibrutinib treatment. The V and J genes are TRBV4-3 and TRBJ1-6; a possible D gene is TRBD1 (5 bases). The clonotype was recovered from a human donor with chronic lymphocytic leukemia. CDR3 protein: CASSQVGLKNSPLHF. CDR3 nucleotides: TGCGCCAGCAGCCAAGTGGGACTGAAGAATTCACCCCTCCACTTT.